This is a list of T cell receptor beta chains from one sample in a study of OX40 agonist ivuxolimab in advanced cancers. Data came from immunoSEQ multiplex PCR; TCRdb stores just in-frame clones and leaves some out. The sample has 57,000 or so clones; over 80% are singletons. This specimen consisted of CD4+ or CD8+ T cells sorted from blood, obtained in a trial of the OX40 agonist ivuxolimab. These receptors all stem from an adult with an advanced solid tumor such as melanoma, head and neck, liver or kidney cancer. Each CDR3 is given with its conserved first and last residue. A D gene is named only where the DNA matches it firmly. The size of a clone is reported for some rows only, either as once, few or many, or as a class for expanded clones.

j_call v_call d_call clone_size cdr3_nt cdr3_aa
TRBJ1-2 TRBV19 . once TGTGCCTGCTCCACCGGGACTCCAGGCTACACCTTC CACSTGTPGYTF
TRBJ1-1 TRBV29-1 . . TGCAGCGTTTCCCGATCCAAATCGAGCACTGAAGCTTTCTTT CSVSRSKSSTEAFF
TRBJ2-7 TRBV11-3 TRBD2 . TGTGCCAGCAGCTTGACTAGCGGGGCTGCCTACGAGCAGTACTTC CASSLTSGAAYEQYF
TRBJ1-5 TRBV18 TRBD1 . TGTGCCAGCTCACCAGGAGGGGGCCAAGGGCAGCCCCAGCATTTT CASSPGGGQGQPQHF
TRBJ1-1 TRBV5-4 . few TGTGCCAGCAGCTTGGCGGGAGGGAACACTGAAGCTTTCTTT CASSLAGGNTEAFF
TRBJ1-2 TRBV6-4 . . TGTGCCAGCAGTGACTCTACCAGGTTTGAGAGAGGCTACACCTTC CASSDSTRFERGYTF
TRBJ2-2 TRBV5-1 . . TGCGCCAGCAGCTTGGCCGGGGAGCTGTTTTTT CASSLAGELFF
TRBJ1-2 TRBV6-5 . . TGTGCCACCTCAGTACGGGGGACAAACTATGGCTACACCTTC CATSVRGTNYGYTF
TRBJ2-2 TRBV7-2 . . TGTGCCAGCAGCCCACTAGCGAACACCGGGGAGCTGTTTTTT CASSPLANTGELFF
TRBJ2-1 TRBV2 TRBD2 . TGTGCCAGCACCGGGACTAGCGGGGTCAATGAGCAGTTCTTC CASTGTSGVNEQFF
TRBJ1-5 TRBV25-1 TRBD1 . TGTGCCAGCAGTGAATATAGGACAGGGGCACACAATCAGCCCCAGCATTTT CASSEYRTGAHNQPQHF
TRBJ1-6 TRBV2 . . TGTGCCACCCAGGGACCGAATAATTCACCCCTCCACTTT CATQGPNNSPLHF
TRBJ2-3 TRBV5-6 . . TGTGCCAGCAGCTTGTGGGGCACAGATACGCAGTATTTT CASSLWGTDTQYF
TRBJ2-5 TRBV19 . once TGTGCCAGTAGTATAAACACCCAAGAGACCCAGTACTTC CASSINTQETQYF
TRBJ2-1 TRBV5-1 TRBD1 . TGCGCCAGCAGCTTGAGGGGACAGGGGTACAATGAGCAGTTCTTC CASSLRGQGYNEQFF
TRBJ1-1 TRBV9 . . TGTGCCAGCAGCCCTGTCGCCACTGAAGCTTTCTTT CASSPVATEAFF
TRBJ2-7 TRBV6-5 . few TGTGCCAGCAGTTACTCGCCCCGGGCGGAGCAGTACTTC CASSYSPRAEQYF
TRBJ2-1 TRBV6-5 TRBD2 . TGTGCCAGCAGTAGAGGGACTAGCGGGGACAATGAGCAGTTCTTC CASSRGTSGDNEQFF
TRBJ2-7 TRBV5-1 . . TGCGCCAGCAGACCCCCGGGGGACAGTCATACCTACGAGCAGTACTTC CASRPPGDSHTYEQYF
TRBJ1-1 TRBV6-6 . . TGTGCCAGCACGCGAGGGGAGTCGGTGAACACTGAAGCTTTCTTT CASTRGESVNTEAFF
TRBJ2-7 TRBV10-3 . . TGTGCCATCAGTAAGGACAGCCCCTACGAGCAGTACTTC CAISKDSPYEQYF
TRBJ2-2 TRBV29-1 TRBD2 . TGCAGCGTTGAAGATCGGGGGGGCGGCACCGGGGAGCTGTTTTTT CSVEDRGGGTGELFF
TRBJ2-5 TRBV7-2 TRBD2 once TGTGCCAGCAGCATTAGCGGGGGGCGACAAGAGACCCAGTACTTC CASSISGGRQETQYF
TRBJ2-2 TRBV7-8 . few TGTGCCAGCAGTCTACAGGGAACGAACACCGGGGAGCTGTTTTTT CASSLQGTNTGELFF
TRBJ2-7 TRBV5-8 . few TGTGCCAGCAGCTCGGACTACTTCTACGAGCAGTACTTC CASSSDYFYEQYF
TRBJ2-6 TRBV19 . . TGTGCCAGTCGTCACCACCGCGGCTCTGGGGCCAACGTCCTGACTTTC CASRHHRGSGANVLTF
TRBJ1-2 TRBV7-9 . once TGTGCCAGCAGCCTACAGGAGTATGGCTACACCTTC CASSLQEYGYTF
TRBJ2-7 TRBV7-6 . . TGTGCCAGCAGCTCCTACAGGGTCTCCTACGAGCAGTACTTC CASSSYRVSYEQYF
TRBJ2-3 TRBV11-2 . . TGTGCCAGCAGCCCCCAGGGGGGAGATACGCAGTATTTT CASSPQGGDTQYF
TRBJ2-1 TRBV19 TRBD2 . TGTGCCAGTAGTATAAGACTAGCGGGGGCCCAATCCTACAATGAGCAGTTCTTC CASSIRLAGAQSYNEQFF
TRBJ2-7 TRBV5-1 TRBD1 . TGCGCCAGCAGCTCGACAGGGGAGGTCCACGAGCAGTACTTC CASSSTGEVHEQYF
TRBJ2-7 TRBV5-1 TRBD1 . TGCGCCAGCAGCCCTTCCGGGACAGTCTACGAGCAGTACTTC CASSPSGTVYEQYF
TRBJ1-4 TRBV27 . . TGTGCCAGCAGGGGGCAAGAGGATGAAAAACTGTTTTTT CASRGQEDEKLFF
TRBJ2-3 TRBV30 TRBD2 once TGTGCCTGGAGGGGACTAGCGGCTTCAGATACGCAGTATTTT CAWRGLAASDTQYF
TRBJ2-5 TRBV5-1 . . TGCGCCAGCAGCTTGAAAGAGACCCAGTACTTC CASSLKETQYF
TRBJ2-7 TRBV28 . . TGTGCCAGCAGTTTTTCTCTTGAGCGGTTAACCTACGAGCAGTACTTC CASSFSLERLTYEQYF
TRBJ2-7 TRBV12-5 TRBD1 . TGTGCTAGTGGTTTAGGGGACAGGGCTTGCGAGCAGTACTTC CASGLGDRACEQYF
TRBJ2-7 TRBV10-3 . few TGTGCCATCAGTGAGTCGTCGGACCCCTACGAGCAGTACTTC CAISESSDPYEQYF
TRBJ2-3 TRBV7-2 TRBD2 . TGTGCCAGCAGCTTAGAGGGGACTAGCGGGAGGGAGCAGTATTTT CASSLEGTSGREQYF